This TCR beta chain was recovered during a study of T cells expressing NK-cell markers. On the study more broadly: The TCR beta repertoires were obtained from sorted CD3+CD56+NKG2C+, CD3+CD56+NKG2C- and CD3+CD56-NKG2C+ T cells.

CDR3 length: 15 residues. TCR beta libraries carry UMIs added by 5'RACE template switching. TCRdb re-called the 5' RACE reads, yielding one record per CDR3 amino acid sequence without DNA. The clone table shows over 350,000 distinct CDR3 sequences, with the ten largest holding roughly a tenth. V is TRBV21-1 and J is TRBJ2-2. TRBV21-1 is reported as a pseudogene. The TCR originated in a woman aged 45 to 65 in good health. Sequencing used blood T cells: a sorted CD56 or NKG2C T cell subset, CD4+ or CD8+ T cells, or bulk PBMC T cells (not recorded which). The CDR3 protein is CASSKSGTNTGELFF.